These 14 T cell receptor beta chains were sequenced from one sample in a study of T-cell memory formation after mild COVID-19. TCRdb ran MiXCR on the 5' RACE reads and lists one entry per CDR3 protein. The table records hundreds of thousands of distinct CDR3 sequences, roughly 21% of them present only once. The sequenced sample was PBMCs or a T cell subset sorted from them (not recorded which). The receptors stem from a man aged 18 to 29 who had mild COVID-19 (a few samples of this study predate the infection). Cell type and time point are not known.

The chain combines TRBV28 with TRBJ2-3; tentatively, D is TRBD2 (7 bases). The CDR3 is 13 residues long. CDR1 and CDR2 (germline): MDHEN, SYDVKM. V was pared by 9 bases and J by 0 bases, with 10 bases between. The chain's CDR3 is CASGGGSTDTQYF. The CDR3 nucleotides read TGTGCCAGTGGGGGGGGCAGCACAGATACGCAGTATTTT.

The CDR3 DNA sequence: TGTGCCAGCAGCCAAGAGGGGACACATGCCGGGGAGCTGTTTTTT. Translated, it gives CASSQEGTHAGELFF. This chain joins TRBV7-2 and TRBJ2-2; D is perhaps TRBD1 (6 bases). The ends were cut back, 5 bases at V and 6 bases at J, with 16 bases in the middle. The length of the CDR3 is 15 residues. Germline assignment: CDR1 SGHTA and CDR2 FQGNSA.

J is TRBJ2-1 and V is TRBV6-2 or TRBV6-3; D is uncertain. CDR1 is MNHEY and CDR2 is SVGEGT in the germline V gene. The length of the CDR3 is 12 residues. The V gene lost 6 bases and the J gene lost 7 bases, with 10 bases spanning the gap. CDR3 in amino acids: CASSFAWNEQFF. The CDR3 bases are TGTGCCAGCAGCTTTGCCTGGAATGAGCAGTTCTTC.

Many counts were recorded for this clonotype. The chain employs TRBV7-9 and TRBJ1-2; D gene uncertain. CDR3 length equals 14 residues. Between the trimmed V and J ends, which lost 5 bases and 1 base, there was a span of 11 bases. From germline, CDR1 is SEHNR and CDR2 FQNEAQ (reference sequence). DNA of the CDR3: TGTGCCAGCAGCCCTCGGCGATTTAACTATGGCTACACCTTC. As protein: CASSPRRFNYGYTF.

The rearrangement joins TRBV6-5 to TRBJ2-6; 8 bases are a match to TRBD1. Trimming removed 6 bases from V and 0 bases from J; junction bases left unmatched: 7. Germline V gene sequence: CDR1 MNHEY, CDR2 SVGAGI. This CDR3 has 17 residues. The CDR3 nucleotides are TGTGCCAGCAGGGGCGGGACAGGCCACTCTGGGGCCAACGTCCTGACTTTC. Protein product: CASRGGTGHSGANVLTF.

This clonotype was counted a few times. This sequence joins TRBV7-9 and TRBJ2-4; D is perhaps TRBD2 (5 bases). The germline V gene encodes CDR1 SEHNR and CDR2 FQNEAQ (reference sequence). Trimming left V 0 bases short and J 8 bases short, with 8 bases between. This CDR3 comprises 13 residues. CDR3 amino acids: CASSLAGVHIQYF. CDR3 nucleotide sequence: TGTGCCAGCAGCTTAGCCGGGGTTCACATTCAGTACTTC. The variable domain in full, with the rest retrieved from reference TRBV7-9 and TRBJ2-4, is DTGVSQNPRHKITKRGQNVTFRCDPISEHNRLYWYRQTLGQGPEFLTYFQNEAQLEKSRLLSDRFSAERPKGSFSTLEIQRTEQGDSAMYLCASSLAGVHIQYFGAGTRLSVL.

The gene calls are TRBV15 and TRBJ1-1, with 8 bases aligning to TRBD1. The V and J ends lost 4 bases and 3 bases, in that order; junction bases with no gene match: 1. From germline, CDR1 is LNHNV and CDR2 YYDKDF (reference sequence). This CDR3 has 13 residues. CDR3 sequence: CATSMTGDTEAFF. The DNA of the CDR3 is TGTGCCACCAGCATGACAGGGGACACTGAAGCTTTCTTT.

This clonotype has more than one count but fewer than ten. The rearrangement uses TRBV7-8 and TRBJ1-2, with 8 positions matching TRBD1. The length of the CDR3 is 17 residues. The junction had 13 bases not matched to a gene; V was cut back by 5 bases and J by 2 bases. Per germline, CDR1 SGHVS and CDR2 FQNEAQ. CDR3 in amino acids: CASSPKSPDRANYGYTF. CDR3 bases: TGTGCCAGCAGCCCGAAAAGCCCGGACAGGGCAAACTATGGCTACACCTTC.

This clonotype was found a few times. The CDR3 region has the DNA TGTGCCACCAGCGACGGAGACAGGGCTCTGCAAGAGACCCAGTACTTC. Its protein product is CATSDGDRALQETQYF. The chain is built from TRBV24-1 and TRBJ2-5, with 7 bases that match TRBD1. The CDR3 totals 16 residues. J lost 2 bases, V lost 7 bases, and 12 bases had no gene match. CDR1 KGHDR and CDR2 SFDVKD come from the germline V gene.

Only a few counts were recorded for this clonotype. J is TRBJ1-1 and V is TRBV30; tentative D call: TRBD1 (5 bases). Germline-derived CDR1 and CDR2 are GTSNPN and SVGIG (reference sequence). The CDR3 totals 13 residues. V shed 5 bases and J shed 6 bases, with 16 bases lying between them. The CDR3 spells CAWAQGFGAEAFF. The CDR3 DNA reads as TGTGCCTGGGCCCAGGGATTTGGGGCTGAAGCTTTCTTT.

The V and J genes are TRBV24-1 and TRBJ2-2; 7 bases are a match to TRBD1. CDR3 length: 15 residues. Germline V gene data show CDR1 as KGHDR and CDR2 as SFDVKD. V gave up 0 bases and J gave up 7 bases; unmatched junction bases: 4. CDR3 sequence: CATSDLRRGIGELFF. CDR3 in DNA: TGTGCCACCAGTGATTTGCGCAGGGGGATCGGGGAGCTGTTTTTT.

A few counts support this clonotype. The chain has TRBV5-1 and TRBJ2-3, with D perhaps given as TRBD1 or TRBD2 (5 bases each). CDR3 length: 13 residues. CDR1 is SGHRS and CDR2 is YFSETQ in the germline V gene. Trimming stripped 7 bases from V and 0 bases from J, with 9 bases between. The CDR3 DNA reads TGCGCCAGCCGGGACGGCAGCACAGATACGCAGTATTTT. This translates into CASRDGSTDTQYF. Filled out from reference TRBV5-1 and TRBJ2-3, the complete variable domain reads KAGVTQTPRYLIKTRGQQVTLSCSPISGHRSVSWYQQTPGQGLQFLFEYFSETQRNKGNFPGRFSGRQFSNSRSEMNVSTLELGDSALYLCASRDGSTDTQYFGPGTRLTVL.

This clonotype was recorded a few times. The V call is TRBV7-2, the J call TRBJ2-3; TRBD2 matches at 8 bases. The ends lost 4 bases at V and 2 bases at J; junction bases unmatched: 2. The CDR3 has 14 residues. The germline gives CDR1 SGHTA, CDR2 FQGNSA. The DNA of the CDR3 is TGTGCCAGCAGCTGGGGACTAGTCACAGATACGCAGTATTTT. It encodes CASSWGLVTDTQYF.

This clonotype came up a few times. The rearrangement joins TRBV5-4 to TRBJ2-3; D may be TRBD1 or TRBD2 (6 bases each). The V gene's germline CDR1 is SGHNT and CDR2 YYREEE (reference sequence). The CDR3 is 13 amino acids. The germline V and J ends were trimmed by 2 bases and 6 bases, with 10 bases remaining between them. The CDR3 region is CASSFRGGDTQYF. The CDR3 DNA reads TGTGCCAGCAGCTTTAGAGGGGGGGATACGCAGTATTTT. Complete variable domain (other parts from reference TRBV5-4 and TRBJ2-3): ETGVTQSPTHLIKTRGQQVTLRCSSQSGHNTVSWYQQALGQGPQFIFQYYREEENGRGNFPPRFSGLQFPNYSSELNVNALELDDSALYLCASSFRGGDTQYFGPGTRLTVL.